This TCR beta chain was recorded in a study of T cells after somatic rescue of genetic block. This clone turned up a few times. This table comes from immunoSEQ multiplex PCR, and its TCRdb copy is limited to in-frame clones, with some not included. There are under 150,000 clones in the sample; 75% to 95% occur only once, and about 1.5% lies in the top ten. Losses at the gene ends were 2 bases for V and 1 base for J; bases not matched to a gene: 12. Germline CDR1 reads GTSNPN; CDR2 reads SVGIG (reference sequence). The CDR3 is 19 amino acids. The sequenced sample was peripheral blood mononuclear cells (PBMCs). The rearrangement links TRBV30 to TRBJ1-6; 9 bases line up with TRBD1. The TCR was taken from a woman aged 18-35 years. CDR3 loop: CAWSRGGNRGHSYNSPLHF. The CDR3 DNA is TGTGCCTGGAGTCGTGGGGGAAACAGGGGGCATTCCTATAATTCACCCCTCCACTTT.